A single sample gave rise to the 3 T cell receptor beta chains below, sequenced in a study of tumor-infiltrating lymphocytes in localized non-small cell lung cancer. Using immunoSEQ multiplex PCR, the repertoire was profiled, and TCRdb retains in-frame clones only, with some absent. The sample yields around 17,000 clones, approximately 79% seen once. The sample consisted of lung tumor tissue. The source is a human donor with non-small cell lung cancer.

This chain connects TRBV30 to TRBJ1-2; D gene unclear. The CDR3 length is 11 residues. The germline V gene has CDR1 GTSNPN and CDR2 SVGIG (reference sequence). V was cut by 4 bases and J by 8 bases, with 11 bases left in between. CDR3 amino acids: CAWKVMGGYTF. DNA for the CDR3: TGTGCCTGGAAGGTCATGGGGGGCTACACCTTC.

The chain combines TRBV7-2 with TRBJ1-5, with D possibly matching TRBD1 (5 bases). Germline CDR1 SGHTA, CDR2 FQGNSA. The V end lost 5 bases, the J end lost 3 bases, and 20 bases lay between the germline ends. The length of the CDR3 is 17 residues. CDR3 sequence: CASSPLPGLGFNQPQHF. The DNA for the CDR3 is TGTGCCAGCAGCCCACTTCCGGGACTAGGGTTCAATCAGCCCCAGCATTTT.

The chain recombines TRBV21-1 with TRBJ1-2. TRBV21-1 is described as a pseudogene. This CDR3 has 13 amino acids. The CDR3 is CARDRSKDYGYTF. The CDR3 bases are TGTGCCCGTGACCGATCGAAGGACTATGGCTACACCTTC.